These 25 T cell receptor beta chains were all obtained from the same sample, sequenced in a study of Graves' ophthalmopathy and Graves' hyperthyroidism. Amplification of TCR beta CDR3 regions used RNA transcripts. HTBI-primed RT-PCR formed the first round, and a multiplex PCR formed the second. One entry per CDR3 protein results from TCRdb running MiXCR on the multiplex PCR reads. This sample carries 300,000 to 500,000 distinct CDR3 sequences, 15% of them seen once, and the ten largest clones take roughly 7%. Material for sequencing was peripheral blood. These TCRs come from a woman aged 18-35 years with stable Graves' hyperthyroidism.

This clonotype was seen repeatedly, ten times or more. The rearrangement joins TRBV5-1 to TRBJ2-7, with TRBD2 matching over 8 bases. This CDR3 is built from 16 residues. Germline V gene lookup returns CDR1 SGHRS and CDR2 YFSETQ. V shed 1 base and J 5 bases; nucleotides not matched to a gene: 11. The CDR3 sequence is CASSLSSSGPPNEQYF. In DNA, the CDR3 is TGCGCCAGCAGCTTGTCGTCTAGCGGGCCCCCGAACGAGCAGTACTTC. The entire variable domain, with the rest obtained from reference TRBV5-1 and TRBJ2-7, is as follows: KAGVTQTPRYLIKTRGQQVTLSCSPISGHRSVSWYQQTPGQGLQFLFEYFSETQRNKGNFPGRFSGRQFSNSRSEMNVSTLELGDSALYLCASSLSSSGPPNEQYFGPGTRLTVT.

This chain connects TRBV9 to TRBJ1-6; D not certain. CDR1 and CDR2 (germline): SGDLS, YYNGEE. V was clipped by 4 bases and J by 0 bases, with 17 bases between them. The CDR3 sequence is 18 residues long. This CDR3 reads CASSPQADWSSYNSPLHF. The CDR3 DNA is TGTGCCAGCAGCCCCCAAGCGGACTGGAGCTCCTATAATTCACCCCTCCACTTT.

This clonotype was seen ten or more times. V and J are TRBV24-1 and TRBJ1-1, with 8 bases matching TRBD1. Looked up from germline, CDR1 is KGHDR and CDR2 is SFDVKD. The V gene end was trimmed by 2 bases and the J gene end by 4 bases; junction bases not matched to a gene: 17. The CDR3 consists of 19 residues. The CDR3 protein is CATSDSSQGVRFGSTEAFF. The CDR3 DNA reads TGTGCCACCAGTGATTCCTCACAGGGGGTCCGATTTGGGAGCACTGAAGCTTTCTTT.

This clonotype was detected many times. This chain uses TRBV6-2 or TRBV6-3 with TRBJ1-1, with D unresolved. CDR3 size: 14 residues. The V end was cut by 6 bases, the J end by 0 bases, with 11 bases between. Germline CDR1 is MNHEY and CDR2 is SVGEGT. CDR3 coding DNA: TGTGCCAGCAGGCACGGGGTCATGAACACTGAAGCTTTCTTT. Encoded protein: CASRHGVMNTEAFF.

This clonotype was detected ten times or more. The genes are TRBV7-2 and TRBJ2-7; D might be TRBD2 (5 bases). There are 14 residues in the CDR3. V was clipped by 8 bases and J by 0 bases, with 14 bases between them. The germline gives CDR1 SGHTA, CDR2 FQGNSA. The DNA of the CDR3 is TGTGCCAGCGGCGCCGGAGGAATCTCCTACGAGCAGTACTTC. Translation: CASGAGGISYEQYF.

In its sample, this clonotype was seen many times. The chain has TRBV5-1 and TRBJ1-1, with TRBD1 as a possible D gene (5 bases). Trimming took off 4 bases at V and 0 bases at J, with 13 bases between the two ends. Germline lookup yields CDR1 SGHRS and CDR2 YFSETQ. The CDR3 contains 15 residues. The CDR3 loop reads CASSPMAGVNTEAFF. The DNA for the CDR3 is TGCGCCAGCAGCCCGATGGCGGGGGTGAACACTGAAGCTTTCTTT.

This clonotype was detected many times. V gene TRBV5-1 combines with J gene TRBJ2-2; either TRBD1 or TRBD2 may fit D (5 bases each). Germline loops: CDR1 SGHRS, CDR2 YFSETQ. V lost 4 bases and J 3 bases, leaving 16 bases between the germline ends. This CDR3 is 16 amino acids long. CDR3 sequence (DNA): TGCGCCAGCAGCCCCGAGGGGCAGGGCGACACCGGGGAGCTGTTTTTT. Protein: CASSPEGQGDTGELFF.

This clonotype has a count of ten or more. The chain links TRBV5-1 to TRBJ2-7, with TRBD2 as a possible D gene (6 bases). V lost 1 base, J lost 6 bases, and 8 bases lay in between. Germline V gene lookup returns CDR1 SGHRS and CDR2 YFSETQ. The CDR3 is made up of 12 amino acids. The CDR3: CASSLSGPEQYF. In DNA, the CDR3 is TGCGCCAGCAGCTTGAGCGGGCCCGAGCAGTACTTC. Filled out from reference TRBV5-1 and TRBJ2-7, the complete variable domain reads KAGVTQTPRYLIKTRGQQVTLSCSPISGHRSVSWYQQTPGQGLQFLFEYFSETQRNKGNFPGRFSGRQFSNSRSEMNVSTLELGDSALYLCASSLSGPEQYFGPGTRLTVT.

This clonotype was counted at least ten times. This chain uses TRBV10-3 with TRBJ2-7; TRBD1 aligns across 7 bases. The CDR3 has 13 amino acids. Trimming took 10 bases from V and 2 from J; bases not matched to a gene: 8. Germline CDR1 is ENHRY and CDR2 is SYGVKD. CDR3 sequence: CATLGDSAYEQYF. DNA of the CDR3: TGTGCCACCTTGGGGGACAGCGCCTACGAGCAGTACTTC.

This clonotype has just a few counts. The rearrangement joins TRBV19 to TRBJ1-5, with D possibly matching TRBD1 (5 bases). V shed 5 bases and J shed 6 bases, with 14 bases lying between them. Germline CDR1 reads LNHDA; CDR2 reads SQIVND (reference sequence). CDR3 length: 14 residues. The CDR3 region has the DNA TGTGCCAGTAGTGAGGGGTTGGGGGGTCAGCCCCAGCATTTT. Translating it yields CASSEGLGGQPQHF.

This clonotype has ten or more counts. V gene TRBV10-3 combines with J gene TRBJ1-1, with 7 bases matching TRBD1. V lost 9 bases, J lost 1 base, and 2 bases stayed unmatched. This CDR3 comprises 12 residues. CDR1 and CDR2 from the germline V gene are ENHRY and SYGVKD. CDR3 sequence (DNA): TGTGCCATACAGGGGACGAACACTGAAGCTTTCTTT. This translates into CAIQGTNTEAFF.

Many counts were recorded for this clonotype. A read error is possible here, since a much larger clone lies one base away. The chain is built from TRBV12-3 or TRBV12-4 and TRBJ1-5; D not certain. The CDR3 consists of 13 residues. In DNA, the CDR3 is TGTGCCAGCAATTTAGACGATCTGCGGCCCCAGCATTTT. This encodes CASNLDDLRPQHF.

This clonotype was counted at least ten times. The chain has TRBV12-3 or TRBV12-4 and TRBJ2-2; 9 bases agree with TRBD2. The CDR3 is 16 amino acids. V dropped 1 base and J dropped 3; count of bases not matched to a gene: 3. This CDR3 is CASSLGLAEDTGELFF. The CDR3 nucleotides are TGTGCCAGCAGTTTAGGACTAGCGGAGGACACCGGGGAGCTGTTTTTT.

This clonotype has ten or more counts. The V gene is TRBV6-2 or TRBV6-3, the J gene TRBJ2-5, with D perhaps being TRBD1 or TRBD2 (5 bases each). Germline V CDR1 and CDR2: MNHEY, SVGEGT. Trimming shortened V by 7 bases and J by 3 bases, and 18 bases separated the two germline ends. This CDR3 spans 15 amino acids. CDR3 bases: TGTGCCAGCACCGACCTCCGGGACCCCAAAGAGACCCAGTACTTC. Its translation: CASTDLRDPKETQYF.

V and J are TRBV6-2 or TRBV6-3 and TRBJ2-5, with TRBD2 matching 8 bases. This CDR3 contains 13 residues. Unmatched junction bases numbered 5, after V lost 9 bases and J lost 2 bases. CDR1 and CDR2 from the germline V gene are MNHEY and SVGEGT. CDR3 DNA sequence: TGTGCCAGTGCCCCTAGCGGGCAAGAGACCCAGTACTTC. Translated, it gives CASAPSGQETQYF.

There are many counts of this clonotype. This chain links TRBV12-3 or TRBV12-4 with TRBJ2-5; D may match TRBD1 or TRBD2 (6 bases each). V lost 3 bases to trimming and J lost 4 bases, with 9 bases between them. The CDR3 length is 13 residues. In nucleotides, the CDR3 is TGTGCCAGCAGTTTCGAGGGGGGAGAGACCCAGTACTTC. This gives the protein CASSFEGGETQYF.

Many counts were recorded for this clonotype. The CDR3 here is CASSQRISYEQYF. CDR3 bases: TGTGCCAGCAGTCAACGGATCTCCTACGAGCAGTACTTC. The chain links TRBV7-8 to TRBJ2-7; D not certain. CDR1 and CDR2 from the germline V gene are SGHVS and FQNEAQ. V lost 6 bases to trimming and J lost 0 bases, with 9 bases between them. This CDR3 has 13 residues.

V usage is TRBV19 and J usage is TRBJ2-5; 12 bases are shared with TRBD2. The CDR3 sequence is 15 residues long. Trimming removed 5 bases from V and 2 bases from J; junction bases left unmatched: 3. The V gene's germline CDR1 is LNHDA and CDR2 SQIVND (reference sequence). As DNA, the CDR3 is TGTGCCAGTAGTCGCGGACTAGCGGGGCAAGAGACCCAGTACTTC. Encoded protein: CASSRGLAGQETQYF.

In this sample, this clonotype turned up a few times. The J gene is TRBJ2-4, the V gene TRBV12-3 or TRBV12-4, with no clear D. Deletions cut 6 bases from V and 0 bases from J, with 9 bases between. CDR3 length equals 14 residues. The CDR3 loop is CASRARLAKNIQYF. CDR3 sequence (DNA): TGTGCCAGCAGAGCCAGGTTAGCCAAAAACATTCAGTACTTC.

This clonotype was observed at least ten times. The chain joins TRBV3-1 to TRBJ1-2; D gene unclear. Trimming left V 2 bases short and J 8 bases short, with 12 bases between. This CDR3 comprises 13 residues. From germline, CDR1 is LGHDT and CDR2 YNNKEL (reference sequence). This CDR3 reads CASSQHTKRGYTF. In DNA, the CDR3 is TGTGCCAGCAGCCAACACACAAAGAGAGGCTACACCTTC.

This clonotype was observed at least ten times. The junction shows a germline mismatch at one end, possibly a read error. J is TRBJ2-7 and V is TRBV3-1, with D uncertain. Germline CDR1 and CDR2: LGHDT and YNNKEL (reference sequence). CDR3 length: 11 amino acids. CDR3 nucleotides: TGCGCCAGCAGCCATGGTGGGGAGCAGTACTTC. Translation: CASSHGGEQYF.

This clonotype was seen at least ten times. The V and J genes are TRBV12-3 or TRBV12-4 and TRBJ2-4; D unresolved. The germline V and J ends were trimmed by 4 bases and 0 bases, with 10 bases remaining between them. The length of the CDR3 is 15 residues. CDR3 sequence (DNA): TGTGCCAGCAGTTGGTCCCATTTAGCCAAAAACATTCAGTACTTC. This codes for CASSWSHLAKNIQYF.

V is TRBV6-1 and J is TRBJ2-7; 12 bases match TRBD1. Trimming cost V 1 base and J 3 bases; bases outside gene matches: 4. The CDR3 contains 16 residues. Germline-derived CDR1 and CDR2 are MNHNS and SASEGT. The CDR3 DNA reads as TGTGCCAGCAGTGAAGATGGGACAGGGGGCCGCTACGAGCAGTACTTC. Translating gives CASSEDGTGGRYEQYF.

This clonotype was seen only once. The chain recombines TRBV6-2 or TRBV6-3 with TRBJ2-5; TRBD2 matches at 13 bases. The length of the CDR3 is 15 residues. The trim removed 2 bases at V and 7 bases at J, leaving 4 bases unmatched. The V gene's germline CDR1 is MNHEY and CDR2 SVGEGT. The CDR3 reads CASSYGLAGVATQYF. The CDR3 coding sequence is TGTGCCAGCAGTTACGGACTAGCGGGAGTAGCGACCCAGTACTTC.

This clonotype was seen at least ten times. This chain links TRBV6-6 with TRBJ1-1; D may be TRBD1 (5 bases). The CDR3 length is 16 residues. The germline V and J ends were trimmed by 8 bases and 6 bases, with 25 bases remaining between them. Germline V gene data show CDR1 as MNHNY and CDR2 as SVGAGI (reference sequence). CDR3 DNA sequence: TGTGCCAGCGCCCCCCTCGCCGGGGGAAGAGCAGCTGAAGCTTTCTTT. Translation: CASAPLAGGRAAEAFF.